The next 17 T cell receptor beta chains were all read from a single sample in a study of beta chain features in type 1 diabetes. Study-wide results and limits: The study found moderately but significantly shorter TCRB CDR3s in all four CD4+ subsets of Type 1 diabetes patients.

Expressed TCRB transcripts were sequenced after all isolated RNA was converted to cDNA. The protocol was immunoSEQ multiplex PCR, while the TCRdb copy is restricted to in-frame clones and leaves out a portion. The table records roughly 250,000 clones, roughly 20% of them present only once. Their cognate antigens are unknown. Material: naive CD4+ T cells from blood. Source of these receptors: a woman aged 35 to 49 with type 1 diabetes.

The chain uses TRBV7-8 and TRBJ2-3, with TRBD2 identical over 7 bases. The CDR3 sequence is 14 residues long. Germline CDR1 reads SGHVS; CDR2 reads FQNEAQ. V was pared by 5 bases and J by 2 bases, with 4 bases of the junction left unmatched. This CDR3 is CASSRAGLTDTQYF. The CDR3 DNA reads TGTGCCAGCAGCAGAGCGGGGCTCACAGATACGCAGTATTTT.

The chain has TRBV7-9 and TRBJ1-2, with D unresolved. The V and J ends lost 1 base and 1 base respectively, with 7 bases between them. Germline V lookup: CDR1 SEHNR, CDR2 FQNEAQ (reference sequence). CDR3 length equals 14 residues. CDR3 in DNA: TGTGCCAGCAGCTTAGGAGCCCTTAACTATGGCTACACCTTC. Its protein product is CASSLGALNYGYTF.

The chain employs TRBV5-6 and TRBJ2-5, with a tentative D call TRBD1 (6 bases). The germline gives CDR1 SGHDT, CDR2 YYEEEE. CDR3 length: 16 residues. V shed 4 bases and J shed 1 base, with 17 bases lying between them. The CDR3 loop reads CASSLIQGRLQETQYF. The CDR3 coding sequence is TGTGCCAGCAGCCTTATACAGGGCCGCCTCCAAGAGACCCAGTACTTC.

The rearrangement uses TRBV5-4 and TRBJ2-6, with D unclear. Trimming pared 2 bases from V and 0 bases from J, leaving 6 bases between. Germline loops: CDR1 SGHNT, CDR2 YYREEE (reference sequence). The CDR3 totals 15 residues. The CDR3 loop reads CASSFPSSGANVLTF. CDR3 nucleotides: TGTGCCAGCAGCTTTCCGAGCTCTGGGGCCAACGTCCTGACTTTC.

CDR3 in DNA: TGCGCCAGCAGCCAAGAGGGAGGACAGGGTTACAATGAGCAGTTCTTC. It yields the protein CASSQEGGQGYNEQFF. The chain joins TRBV4-1 to TRBJ2-1, with 8 bases matching TRBD1. The CDR3 covers 16 residues. V lost 0 bases, J lost 4 bases, and 5 bases stayed unmatched. Per the germline V gene, CDR1 is MGHRA and CDR2 is YSYEKL.

Only a few counts were recorded for this clone. The J gene is TRBJ1-1, the V gene TRBV7-9; D is unresolved. CDR3 length equals 14 residues. CDR1 and CDR2 (germline): SEHNR, FQNEAQ (reference sequence). V was shortened by 5 bases and J by 3 bases, with 13 bases between the two germline ends. The CDR3 loop reads CASSAYGRDTEAFF. CDR3 bases: TGTGCCAGCAGCGCCTACGGGAGAGACACTGAAGCTTTCTTT.

This clone has a handful of counts. The chain combines TRBV19 with TRBJ2-1; D not resolved. The germline V gene encodes CDR1 LNHDA and CDR2 SQIVND (reference sequence). The CDR3 consists of 9 residues. V lost 10 bases to trimming and J lost 15 bases, with 13 bases between them. CDR3 in amino acids: CATRRVRFF. Here the CDR3 DNA reads TGTGCCACCCGACGGGTCCGGTTCTTC.

V and J are TRBV7-2 and TRBJ2-5, with TRBD2 as a possible D gene (7 bases). CDR3 length: 14 residues. CDR1 is SGHTA and CDR2 is FQGNSA in the germline V gene. Trimming pared 7 bases from V and 3 bases from J, leaving 15 bases between. The CDR3 spells CASTLGGPKETQYF. CDR3 DNA sequence: TGTGCCAGCACCCTGGGGGGGCCAAAAGAGACCCAGTACTTC. Supplemented by reference TRBV7-2 and TRBJ2-5, the full variable domain reads GAGVSQSPSNKVTEKGKDVELRCDPISGHTALYWYRQSLGQGLEFLIYFQGNSAPDKSGLPSDRFSAERTGGSVSTLTIQRTQQEDSAVYLCASTLGGPKETQYFGPGTRLLVL.

The chain employs TRBV6-5 and TRBJ2-7; possibly TRBD2 for D (6 bases). Germline V gene lookup returns CDR1 MNHEY and CDR2 SVGAGI. This CDR3 is 13 amino acids long. The V end was cut by 1 base, the J end by 7 bases, with 11 bases between. CDR3 nucleotide sequence: TGTGCCAGCAGTTACTACGGGGCGGGAGAGCAGTACTTC. It codes for CASSYYGAGEQYF.

The chain recombines TRBV7-3 with TRBJ2-1; maybe TRBD2 (5 bases). This CDR3 has 12 residues. V was shortened by 4 bases and J by 8 bases, with 9 bases between the two germline ends. Germline-derived CDR1 and CDR2 are SGHTA and FQGTGA. The CDR3 sequence: CASSSAGYEQFF. The CDR3 DNA sequence: TGTGCCAGCAGCTCGGCGGGTTATGAGCAGTTCTTC.

This clone has just a few counts. The same CDR3 arises from other DNA sequences in this sample as well. This chain connects TRBV7-3 to TRBJ1-5, with a possible D match to TRBD1 (6 bases). Trimming stripped 2 bases from V and 4 bases from J, with 6 bases between. Germline V gene data show CDR1 as SGHTA and CDR2 as FQGTGA. The CDR3 runs to 13 residues. The CDR3 bases are TGTGCCAGCAGCTTACAGGGGAATCAGCCCCAGCATTTT. The encoded protein is CASSLQGNQPQHF.

This clone was found a few times. This chain links TRBV18 with TRBJ2-1; 10 bases are a match to TRBD1. Germline V lookup: CDR1 KGHSH, CDR2 LQKENI. The CDR3 runs to 15 residues. Trimming took 6 bases from V and 8 from J; bases not matched to a gene: 10. The CDR3 DNA reads as TGTGCCAGCTCTCCCGGGACAGGGGTGTTCCATGAGCAGTTCTTC. Residues: CASSPGTGVFHEQFF.

CDR3 protein: CASLPPGRDYGYTF. In DNA, the CDR3 is TGTGCCTCTCTTCCCCCGGGGAGAGACTATGGCTACACCTTC. This sequence joins TRBV25-1 and TRBJ1-2; the D is unclear. The V gene's germline CDR1 is MGHDK and CDR2 SYGVNS. There are 14 residues in the CDR3. The V and J ends lost 11 bases and 3 bases respectively, with 19 bases between them.

The chain carries TRBV5-1 and TRBJ2-6; perhaps TRBD1 as D (6 bases). Trimming cost V 4 bases and J 0 bases, with 11 bases left between them. Germline-derived CDR1 and CDR2 are SGHRS and YFSETQ. This CDR3 has 16 amino acids. The CDR3, as DNA: TGCGCCAGCAGCGCGACAGGCGCCTCTGGGGCCAACGTCCTGACTTTC. Its translation is CASSATGASGANVLTF.

The V call is TRBV7-3, the J call TRBJ1-2, with TRBD1 as a possible D gene (5 bases). Germline assignment: CDR1 SGHTA and CDR2 FQGTGA. Trimming pared 5 bases from V and 6 bases from J, leaving 13 bases between. The CDR3 is made up of 13 amino acids. The CDR3 spells CASSPLGGDGYTF. In DNA form, the CDR3 reads TGTGCCAGCAGCCCCCTGGGGGGGGATGGCTACACCTTC.

The J gene is TRBJ1-1, the V gene TRBV28; 11 bases fit TRBD1. Germline lookup yields CDR1 MDHEN and CDR2 SYDVKM. This CDR3 is built from 15 residues. V lost 4 bases to trimming and J lost 7 bases; unmatched junction nucleotides: 8. Here the CDR3 reads CASSSQGQGANEAFF. For the CDR3, the DNA is TGTGCCAGCAGTTCCCAAGGACAGGGGGCGAATGAAGCTTTCTTT.

This clone turned up a few times. This sequence joins TRBV7-9 and TRBJ2-1; 9 positions match TRBD1. The CDR3 runs 15 residues. The V and J ends lost 3 bases and 12 bases, in that order; junction bases with no gene match: 12. Per the germline V gene, CDR1 is SEHNR and CDR2 is FQNEAQ (reference sequence). CDR3 in DNA: TGTGCCAGCAGCTTTTCCGGGACAGGGCTTATCGGGCAGTTCTTC. This sequence encodes CASSFSGTGLIGQFF.